Described below is a single T cell receptor beta chain sequence and its context. Its antigen remains unknown. The source of the sample is a study of T cells in lung cancer brain metastases. Study results and caveats: FFPE DNA fragmentation may have prevented retrieving the complete T cell repertoire.

The V gene lost 4 bases and the J gene lost 2 bases, with 15 bases spanning the gap. The CDR3 loop spans 15 amino acids. CDR1 is MDHEN, CDR2 SYDVKM, per germline. Each sample used roughly 2.24–4.92 ug genomic DNA, matched between paired samples. Sequenced by immunoSEQ multiplex PCR; TCRdb stores in-frame clones only, minus some. The data contain almost 2,500 clones, 75% to 95% of them singletons. The sequencing sample was made of tumor tissue from a brain metastasis. This receptor was identified in a man aged 65 to 79 with non-small cell lung cancer that had spread to the brain. This chain uses TRBV28 with TRBJ2-7; D gene ambiguous. In DNA form, the CDR3 reads TGTGCCAGCAGTTCATACCCATACAAAGCCTACGAGCAGTACTTC. Residues: CASSSYPYKAYEQYF.